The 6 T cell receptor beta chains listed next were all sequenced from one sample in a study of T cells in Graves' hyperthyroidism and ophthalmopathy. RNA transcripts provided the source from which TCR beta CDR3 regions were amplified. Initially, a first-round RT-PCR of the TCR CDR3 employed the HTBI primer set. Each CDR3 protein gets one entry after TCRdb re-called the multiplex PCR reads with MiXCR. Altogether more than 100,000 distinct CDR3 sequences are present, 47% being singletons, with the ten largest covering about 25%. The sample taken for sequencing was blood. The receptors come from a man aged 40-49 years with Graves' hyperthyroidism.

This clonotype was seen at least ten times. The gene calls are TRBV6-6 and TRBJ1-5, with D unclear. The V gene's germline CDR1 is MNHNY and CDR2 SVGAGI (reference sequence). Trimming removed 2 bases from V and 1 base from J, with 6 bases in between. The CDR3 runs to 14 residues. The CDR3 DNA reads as TGTGCCAGCAGTTACGGGGTCAGCAATCAGCCCCAGCATTTT. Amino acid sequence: CASSYGVSNQPQHF.

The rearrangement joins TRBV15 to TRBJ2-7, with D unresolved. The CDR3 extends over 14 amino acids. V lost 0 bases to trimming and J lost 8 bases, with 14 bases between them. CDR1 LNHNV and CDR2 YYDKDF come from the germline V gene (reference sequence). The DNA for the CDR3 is TGTGCCACCAGCAGAGATCCGCAGGATGTCAAGCAGTACTTC. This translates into CATSRDPQDVKQYF.

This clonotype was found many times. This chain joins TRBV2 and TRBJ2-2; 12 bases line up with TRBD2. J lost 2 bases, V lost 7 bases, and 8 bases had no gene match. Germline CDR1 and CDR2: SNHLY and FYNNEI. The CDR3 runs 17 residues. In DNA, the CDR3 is TGTGCCAGCACATGGGCTAGCGGGAGGGCCAACACCGGGGAGCTGTTTTTT. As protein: CASTWASGRANTGELFF.

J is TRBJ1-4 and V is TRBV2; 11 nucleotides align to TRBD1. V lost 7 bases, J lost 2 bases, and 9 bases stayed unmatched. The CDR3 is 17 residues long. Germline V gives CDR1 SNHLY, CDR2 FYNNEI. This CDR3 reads CASIPPGQGVTNEKLFF. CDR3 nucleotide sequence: TGTGCCAGCATTCCCCCGGGACAGGGGGTGACTAATGAAAAACTGTTTTTT. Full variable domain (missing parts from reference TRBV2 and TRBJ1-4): EPEVTQTPSHQVTQMGQEVILRCVPISNHLYFYWYRQILGQKVEFLVSFYNNEISEKSEIFDDQFSVERPDGSNFTLKIRSTKLEDSAMYFCASIPPGQGVTNEKLFFGSGTQLSVL.

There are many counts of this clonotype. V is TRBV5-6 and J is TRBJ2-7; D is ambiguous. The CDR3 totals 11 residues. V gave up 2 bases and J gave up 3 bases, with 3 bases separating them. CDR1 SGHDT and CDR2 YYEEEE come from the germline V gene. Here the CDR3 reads CASSFGYEQYF. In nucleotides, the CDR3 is TGTGCCAGCAGCTTTGGCTACGAGCAGTACTTC.

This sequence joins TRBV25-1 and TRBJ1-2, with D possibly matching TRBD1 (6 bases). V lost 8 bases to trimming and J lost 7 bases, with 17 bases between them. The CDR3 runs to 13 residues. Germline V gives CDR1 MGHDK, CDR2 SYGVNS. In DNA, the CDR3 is TGTGCCAGCTCGGGGACACTCGAGGCTGGCTACACCTTC. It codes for CASSGTLEAGYTF.